This T cell receptor (beta chain) was recorded in a study of early T cells in non-severe SARS-CoV-2 infection (dated by TCRdb to the early 2020s). At the level of the whole study: Because TCR sequencing relied on bulk RNA taken from unsorted whole blood, pairing of alpha and beta chains was not possible. The investigation overall reported the following: VDJdb matching was skewed toward anti-spike CD8 responses and likely underestimated virus-specific expansions, missing private and CD4 specificities.

Library preparation employed 5' RACE. The listed sequencing device is NextSeq 500. The TCR library protocol attached unique molecular identifiers to individual cDNA molecules to correct for sequencing error and PCR bias. Sequencing covered both TCR alpha and beta chains, and within each sample the abundances of alpha and beta sequences were tightly co-correlated. The study's own analysis went as follows. V gene, J gene and CDR3 annotation of TCR sequences was performed with Decombinator V4. TCRs were defined as expanded if a significant change between any two time points was detected under a Poisson model with p below 0.0001. TCR abundances were normalised to the total number of TCRs sequenced per sample and expressed as counts per million. MAIT TCRs were defined by TRAV1-2 paired with TRAJ12, TRAJ20 or TRAJ33, and iNKT TCRs by TRAV10 paired with TRAJ18. A search of VDJdb, accessed on 1 November 2021, was run for TCRs annotated to CMV, EBV and SARS-CoV-2, with TCRs annotated for multiple antigens excluded. TCRdb's own reprocessing of the public reads used fastp at Q25 and MiXCR and kept productive beta chains. CDR3 protein sequences are deduplicated, and each keeps its most common genes and DNA. It is TCRdb's table, rather than the study itself, that gives the V and J calls and clone size. The sample includes tens of thousands of distinct CDR3 sequences, with around 14% observed a single time. The top ten hold about 4.2% of the sample.

Set within a cohort of healthcare workers in London, UK, this nested case-control study involved weekly PCR testing of nasopharyngeal swabs along with blood sampling. Healthcare workers were enrolled in the week of the UK lockdown, from 23 to 31 March 2020, and were followed every week for up to roughly 16 weeks. CDR1 and CDR2 were assigned from the germline V gene as SGHTA and FQGNSA. V was cut back by 5 bases and J by 6 bases, leaving a gap of 8 bases between them. The CDR3 runs 12 amino acids, cysteine and phenylalanine included. Only CDR3 DNA is held: 36 bases, read in frame from base 1. A remark on this clonotype: The specificity of this receptor is unknown. No quality values exist for individual bases; no much larger clone is one base distant.

This sequence uses TRBV7-2 and TRBJ1-5, with the D gene not clear enough to name. The TCR comes from an adult who was a healthcare worker with PCR-confirmed SARS-CoV-2 infection or an uninfected control (not recorded which). Sequences were obtained from whole blood. Here the CDR3 is given as CASSTTPQPQHF. The nucleotides are TGTGCCAGCAGCACGACACCTCAGCCCCAGCATTTT.